These 32 T cell receptor beta chains came from one sample sequenced in a study of blood T cells in healthy people across ages. A second PCR of about 7 to 12 cycles used a sample-barcoded 5' primer and a J-beta primer mix. TCRdb re-called the 5' RACE reads through MiXCR, storing one row per CDR3 protein. This table has 1.5 million to 2 million distinct CDR3 sequences, roughly 49% appearing once. Sequenced sample: blood. The source is a woman between 40 and 55 years old in good health.

This rearrangement joins TRBV28 to TRBJ2-7, with 7 bases that match TRBD1. This CDR3 comprises 15 residues. The V and J ends lost 6 bases and 5 bases, in that order; junction bases with no gene match: 13. Germline values: CDR1 MDHEN, CDR2 SYDVKM. Here the CDR3 reads CASRKRGQGTHEQYF. CDR3 bases: TGTGCCAGCAGGAAAAGGGGGCAGGGTACCCACGAGCAGTACTTC.

This clonotype appeared a few times. An end of the junction differs from the germline gene, which may be a read error. V is TRBV20-1 and J is TRBJ2-5; the D gene could be TRBD1 or TRBD2 (5 bases each). The CDR3 is made up of 13 amino acids. Germline loops: CDR1 DFQATT, CDR2 SNEGSKA (reference sequence). In DNA, the CDR3 is TGCAGTCCTAGTGGGGGACGGGTAGAGACCCAGTACTTC. Translation gives CSPSGGRVETQYF.

This clonotype was recorded a few times. The chain carries TRBV6-4 and TRBJ2-4, with D maybe TRBD2 (6 bases). This CDR3 comprises 18 residues. V lost 0 bases, J lost 0 bases, and 15 bases lay in between. CDR1 is MRHNA and CDR2 is SNTAGT in the germline V gene. The CDR3 DNA reads TGTGCCAGCAGTGACTCGACGAAAGCGGGCGGAGCCAAAAACATTCAGTACTTC. Translating gives CASSDSTKAGGAKNIQYF.

CDR3 sequence (DNA): TGCGCCAGCAAACGGGACGGCACGGGAGAGACCCAGTACTTC. It encodes CASKRDGTGETQYF. V usage is TRBV5-1 and J usage is TRBJ2-5; D possibly matches TRBD1 or TRBD2 (5 bases each). The CDR3 runs to 14 residues. Germline V gene sequence: CDR1 SGHRS, CDR2 YFSETQ. The V and J ends lost 6 bases and 4 bases respectively, with 16 bases between them.

A word on this clonotype: A junction end diverges from the germline sequence, so it may reflect a read error. The chain carries TRBV6-2 or TRBV6-3 and TRBJ2-4; D remains ambiguous. CDR3 length equals 15 residues. Germline CDR1 is MNHEY and CDR2 is SVGEGT. CDR3 bases: TGTGCCAGCAGCTACTCAACCCTAGCCAAAAACATTCAGTACTTC. This sequence encodes CASSYSTLAKNIQYF.

This clonotype was observed a few times. CDR3 coding DNA: TGTGCCAGCAGCTTAGAGGTCACAGGTGACCGCAAAAGTCCCCAGCATTTT. As protein: CASSLEVTGDRKSPQHF. The rearrangement links TRBV7-6 to TRBJ1-5; the D gene is possibly TRBD1 (5 bases). The germline V gene has CDR1 SGHVS and CDR2 FNYEAQ. Trimming shortened V by 1 base and J by 10 bases, and 23 bases separated the two germline ends. CDR3 length equals 17 residues.

This chain links TRBV28 with TRBJ2-1, with D unclear. The CDR3 spans 14 residues. CDR1 is MDHEN and CDR2 is SYDVKM in the germline V gene. Trimming took off 5 bases at V and 6 bases at J, with 14 bases between the two ends. The CDR3 reads CASSIYISGNEQFF. The DNA of the CDR3 is TGTGCCAGCAGTATTTACATTTCGGGCAATGAGCAGTTCTTC.

V and J are TRBV20-1 and TRBJ2-5; D gene uncertain. The CDR3 runs 13 residues. Germline V gene sequence: CDR1 DFQATT, CDR2 SNEGSKA (reference sequence). The ends were cut back, 6 bases at V and 5 bases at J, with 16 bases in the middle. The CDR3 nucleotides read TGCAGTGCACAGCCGGCCGTCGGGGAGACCCAGTACTTC. Protein sequence: CSAQPAVGETQYF.

This chain uses TRBV2 with TRBJ1-6; D remains unclear. Looked up from germline, CDR1 is SNHLY and CDR2 is FYNNEI. The germline V and J ends were trimmed by 3 bases and 12 bases, with 18 bases remaining between them. This CDR3 spans 15 amino acids. For the CDR3, the DNA is TGTGCCAGCAGTGACCCCCGGGCCCATCCGGGACCCCTCCACTTT. This sequence encodes CASSDPRAHPGPLHF.

Concerning this clonotype: An end of the junction differs from the germline gene, which may be a read error. This rearrangement joins TRBV3-1 to TRBJ2-7; 10 nucleotides line up with TRBD1. CDR3 length: 17 residues. Germline CDR1 is LGHDT and CDR2 is YNNKEL (reference sequence). CDR3 region: CASSHDPPGQGSYEQYF. CDR3 in DNA: TGTGCCAGCAGCCATGACCCCCCGGGACAGGGGTCCTATGAGCAGTACTTC.

This clonotype has a handful of counts. The J gene is TRBJ1-6, the V gene TRBV6-5; tentative D call: TRBD1 (6 bases). V lost 10 bases and J lost 7, with 14 bases in between. The CDR3 is 13 amino acids. Germline lookup yields CDR1 MNHEY and CDR2 SVGAGI. DNA for the CDR3: TGTGCCACCGTACCGGGACAAAATTCACCCCTCCACTTT. Translation: CATVPGQNSPLHF.

CDR3 DNA sequence: TGTGCCAGCAGTGACAGGGGGCAGGGGATGGGTAGGACCCAGTACTTC. Protein product: CASSDRGQGMGRTQYF. The chain employs TRBV6-1 and TRBJ2-5; 8 positions agree with TRBD1. The germline CDR1 and CDR2 sequences are MNHNS and SASEGT. The CDR3 spans 16 residues. Unmatched junction bases numbered 13, after V lost 3 bases and J lost 7 bases.

This clonotype occurred a few times. The CDR3: CASTARTRDGYTF. The CDR3 bases are TGTGCCAGCACTGCCCGGACGCGGGATGGCTACACCTTC. The rearrangement links TRBV6-5 to TRBJ1-2; no firm D call. In germline, CDR1 is MNHEY, CDR2 SVGAGI. CDR3 length: 13 amino acids. V gave up 7 bases and J gave up 6 bases, with 15 bases separating them.

Notes on this clonotype: Mismatch with germline at one junction end may stem from a read error. The chain has TRBV29-1 and TRBJ1-5; D is uncertain. The CDR3 has 12 residues. Germline V CDR1 and CDR2: SQVTM, ANQGSEA. As DNA, the CDR3 is TGCAGCGTTGCTGAGGTGCAACAGCCCCTGCATTTT. It encodes CSVAEVQQPLHF.

This clonotype was detected only once. The rearrangement joins TRBV5-6 to TRBJ2-4, with D tentatively TRBD2 (6 bases). This CDR3 is built from 14 residues. Between the trimmed V and J ends, which lost 4 bases and 7 bases, there was a span of 15 bases. The germline V gene encodes CDR1 SGHDT and CDR2 YYEEEE. In DNA, the CDR3 is TGTGCCAGCAGCGGGACTTTGAAGCGGAACATTCAGTACTTC. This translates into CASSGTLKRNIQYF.

Regarding this clonotype: At one end the junction does not follow the germline gene, possibly because of a read error. The chain links TRBV7-7 to TRBJ2-5; 11 bases line up with TRBD2. The germline V gene encodes CDR1 SSHAT and CDR2 FNYEAQ (reference sequence). The CDR3 loop spans 17 amino acids. CDR3 amino acids: CASSLGASGGFQETQYF. Written as DNA, the CDR3 is TGTGCTAGCAGCCTAGGAGCTAGCGGGGGGTTCCAAGAGACCCAGTACTTC.

This sequence joins TRBV12-3 or TRBV12-4 and TRBJ2-4; 7 positions agree with TRBD1. The V gene end was trimmed by 0 bases and the J gene end by 5 bases; junction bases not matched to a gene: 4. This CDR3 comprises 15 residues. Here the CDR3 DNA reads TGTGCCAGCAGTTTAGCAGGGGGCAGGGAAAACATTCAGTACTTC. Encoded protein: CASSLAGGRENIQYF.

This clonotype was counted between two and nine times. The chain employs TRBV28 and TRBJ2-1, with a tentative D call TRBD2 (6 bases). The CDR3 contains 13 residues. The V gene's germline CDR1 is MDHEN and CDR2 SYDVKM. The CDR3 protein is CASTGVTYNEQFF. CDR3 nucleotide sequence: TGTGCTTCTACGGGGGTAACCTACAATGAGCAGTTCTTC.

This chain joins TRBV6-1 and TRBJ1-2; 7 bases agree with TRBD1. The junction had 8 bases not matched to a gene; V was cut back by 6 bases and J by 4 bases. The CDR3 covers 14 residues. Germline values: CDR1 MNHNS, CDR2 SASEGT. In nucleotides, the CDR3 is TGTGCCAGCAGGAGACAGGGAGAATCCTATGGCTACACCTTC. This gives the protein CASRRQGESYGYTF.

The V gene is TRBV20-1, the J gene TRBJ2-3; tentative D call: TRBD2 (8 bases). Germline loops: CDR1 DFQATT, CDR2 SNEGSKA (reference sequence). Trimming took 5 bases from V and 7 from J, leaving 31 bases between them. The CDR3 spans 18 residues. The CDR3 nucleotides read TGCAGTGCTTCCCGCCCAGGACTAGCAGGGGGGCCATTGTATACGCAGTATTTT. This translates into CSASRPGLAGGPLYTQYF.

CDR3 in amino acids: CASSHRDPNTEAFF. CDR3 nucleotides: TGTGCCAGCAGCCACAGGGACCCGAACACTGAAGCTTTCTTT. J is TRBJ1-1 and V is TRBV12-3 or TRBV12-4, with TRBD1 as a possible D gene (6 bases). The CDR3 length is 14 residues. V gave up 6 bases and J gave up 1 base, with 12 bases separating them.

The chain employs TRBV27 and TRBJ2-7; D is perhaps TRBD1 (6 bases). The closer fit of TRBJ2-5 to the DNA end suggests the J call may be wrong. The V gene's germline CDR1 is MNHEY and CDR2 SMNVEV (reference sequence). The CDR3 is 16 amino acids. CDR3 region: CASSFGLTGMVETQYF. DNA of the CDR3: TGTGCCAGCAGTTTTGGTCTGACAGGAATGGTGGAGACCCAGTACTTC.

The V gene is TRBV10-2, the J gene TRBJ2-5; 7 bases are shared with TRBD1. The DNA end is more similar to TRBJ2-7, so the J call may be wrong. There are 14 residues in the CDR3. The germline V gene has CDR1 WSHSY and CDR2 SAAADI. CDR3 region: CASSVTGVDYEQYF. CDR3 nucleotides: TGCGCCAGCAGTGTTACAGGGGTTGACTACGAGCAGTACTTC.

There are a few counts of this clonotype. The gene calls are TRBV20-1 and TRBJ2-7; a possible D gene is TRBD2 (6 bases). The CDR3 loop spans 13 amino acids. Germline V CDR1 and CDR2: DFQATT, SNEGSKA (reference sequence). The V gene lost 6 bases and the J gene lost 5 bases, with 17 bases spanning the gap. CDR3 coding DNA: TGCAGTGCGAAGCTAGCGCGAGTCAACGAGCAGTACTTC. Translating it yields CSAKLARVNEQYF.

This clonotype was detected a few times. The chain combines TRBV20-1 with TRBJ2-1, with D possibly matching TRBD2 (6 bases). The V and J ends lost 7 bases and 0 bases respectively, with 19 bases between them. The CDR3 is made up of 16 amino acids. From germline, CDR1 is DFQATT and CDR2 SNEGSKA (reference sequence). CDR3 DNA sequence: TGCAGTGGCGCTTCCGCCTCCGGGGGCTCCTACAATGAGCAGTTCTTC. Residues: CSGASASGGSYNEQFF.

The chain combines TRBV4-1 with TRBJ2-7; possibly TRBD1 for D (6 bases). The CDR3 contains 11 residues. V shed 10 bases and J shed 3 bases, with 10 bases lying between them. In germline, CDR1 is MGHRA, CDR2 YSYEKL. CDR3 loop: CATRDNYEQYF. The CDR3 DNA sequence: TGCGCCACACGGGACAACTACGAGCAGTACTTC.

Only a few counts were recorded for this clonotype. The V and J genes are TRBV20-1 and TRBJ2-1; D is perhaps TRBD1 (6 bases). The V end lost 0 bases, the J end lost 7 bases, and 16 bases lay between the germline ends. CDR3 length: 15 residues. Germline values: CDR1 DFQATT, CDR2 SNEGSKA (reference sequence). CDR3 sequence: CSARDQWGPGNEQFF. The CDR3 region has the DNA TGCAGTGCTAGAGATCAATGGGGGCCCGGAAATGAGCAGTTCTTC.

The chain joins TRBV5-6 to TRBJ2-7; the D is unclear. V was cut by 4 bases and J by 2 bases, with 13 bases left in between. The CDR3 runs 14 residues. Germline CDR1 is SGHDT and CDR2 is YYEEEE. The CDR3 spells CASSLRHAAYEQYF. DNA for the CDR3: TGTGCCAGCAGCCTTAGACACGCAGCCTACGAGCAGTACTTC.

In this sample, this clonotype turned up a few times. J is TRBJ2-3 and V is TRBV7-9; D is possibly TRBD2 (6 bases). In germline, CDR1 is SEHNR, CDR2 FQNEAQ (reference sequence). This CDR3 contains 14 residues. V was clipped by 5 bases and J by 3 bases, with 12 bases between them. The CDR3 coding sequence is TGTGCCAGCAGCATCCCGACTAGTACAGATACGCAGTATTTT. Protein product: CASSIPTSTDTQYF.

This clonotype was observed a few times. The chain employs TRBV15 and TRBJ2-3; no clear D gene. CDR3 length equals 12 residues. V was shortened by 8 bases and J by 1 base, with 7 bases between the two germline ends. CDR1 LNHNV and CDR2 YYDKDF come from the germline V gene (reference sequence). CDR3 coding DNA: TGTGCCACCCGTTCGGGCACAGATACGCAGTATTTT. Its protein product is CATRSGTDTQYF. The full variable domain, completed using reference TRBV15 and TRBJ2-3, is DAMVIQNPRYQVTQFGKPVTLSCSQTLNHNVMYWYQQKSSQAPKLLFHYYDKDFNNEADTPDNFQSRRPNTSFCFLDIRSPGLGDTAMYLCATRSGTDTQYFGPGTRLTVL.

The chain recombines TRBV6-5 with TRBJ2-1, with TRBD2 identical over 8 bases. The CDR3 is made up of 16 amino acids. Germline CDR1 is MNHEY and CDR2 is SVGAGI. The ends lost 0 bases at V and 5 bases at J; junction bases unmatched: 6. CDR3 loop: CASSYSSRGDHNEQFF. In nucleotides, the CDR3 is TGTGCCAGCAGTTACTCATCGCGGGGGGACCACAATGAGCAGTTCTTC.

The chain combines TRBV7-9 with TRBJ2-1; 9 bases are shared with TRBD1. This CDR3 contains 15 residues. Germline trimming cut 4 bases from V and 4 bases from J; bases unmatched to any gene: 5. Germline V gives CDR1 SEHNR, CDR2 FQNEAQ (reference sequence). The CDR3 here is CASSSTGGRYNEQFF. The DNA for the CDR3 is TGTGCCAGCAGCTCAACAGGGGGCCGTTACAATGAGCAGTTCTTC.